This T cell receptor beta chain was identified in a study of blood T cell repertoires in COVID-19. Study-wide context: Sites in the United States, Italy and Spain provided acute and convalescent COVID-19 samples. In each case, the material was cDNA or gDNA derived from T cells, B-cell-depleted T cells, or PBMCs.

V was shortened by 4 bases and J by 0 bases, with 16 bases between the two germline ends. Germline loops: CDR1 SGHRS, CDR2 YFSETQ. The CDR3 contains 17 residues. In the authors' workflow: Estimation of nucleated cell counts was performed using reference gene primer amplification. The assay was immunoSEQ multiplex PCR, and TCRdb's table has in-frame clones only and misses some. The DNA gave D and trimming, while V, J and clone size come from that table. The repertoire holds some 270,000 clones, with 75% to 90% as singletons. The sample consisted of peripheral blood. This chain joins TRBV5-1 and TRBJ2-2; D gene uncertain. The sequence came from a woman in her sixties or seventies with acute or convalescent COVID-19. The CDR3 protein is CASSPGDVLANTGELFF. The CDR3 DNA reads TGCGCCAGCAGCCCCGGAGACGTCCTCGCGAACACCGGGGAGCTGTTTTTT.